Ten or more counts support the clone carrying this T cell receptor beta chain. This entry comes from a study of Graves' ophthalmopathy and Graves' hyperthyroidism. The germline CDR1 and CDR2 sequences are SGHTA and FQGNSA. The CDR3 length is 15 residues. V was shortened by 1 base and J by 3 bases, with 13 bases between the two germline ends. As diagnostic evidence, clinical symptoms, serum thyroxine, TRAb, thyroid ultrasound and orbital computed tomography were relied upon. Transcripts of RNA were the source for amplifying TCR beta CDR3 regions. The first round was an RT-PCR with HTBI primers, and the second round was a multiplex PCR. TCRdb ran MiXCR on the multiplex PCR reads and lists one entry per CDR3 protein. This table holds 350,000 or so distinct CDR3 sequences, about a sixth found once.

This sequence was found in an adult man with Graves' ophthalmopathy. The material sequenced was peripheral blood. V gene TRBV7-2 combines with J gene TRBJ2-7; D possibly corresponds to TRBD1 (5 bases). CDR3 DNA sequence: TGTGCCAGCAGCTTAGTAACGGACACAAGCTACGAGCAGTACTTC. Its protein product is CASSLVTDTSYEQYF.